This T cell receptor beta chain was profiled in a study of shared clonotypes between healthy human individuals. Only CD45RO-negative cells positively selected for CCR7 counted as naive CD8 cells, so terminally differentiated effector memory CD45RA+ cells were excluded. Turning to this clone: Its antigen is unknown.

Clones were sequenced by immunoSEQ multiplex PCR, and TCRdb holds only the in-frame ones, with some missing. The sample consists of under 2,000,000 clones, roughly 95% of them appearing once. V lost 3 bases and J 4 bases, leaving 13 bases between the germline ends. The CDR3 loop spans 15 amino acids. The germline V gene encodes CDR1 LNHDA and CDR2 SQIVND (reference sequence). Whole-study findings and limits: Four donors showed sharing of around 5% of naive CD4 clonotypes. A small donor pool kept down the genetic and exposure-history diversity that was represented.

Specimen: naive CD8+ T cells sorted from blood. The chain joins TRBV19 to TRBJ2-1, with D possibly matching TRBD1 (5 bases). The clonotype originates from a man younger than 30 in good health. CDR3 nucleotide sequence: TGTGCCAGTAGTATCATATTTAGGGGTTACAATGAGCAGTTCTTC. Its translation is CASSIIFRGYNEQFF.